These T cell receptor beta chains were read from a single sample in a study of cytomegalovirus exposure and HLA in healthy donors. Profiled with immunoSEQ multiplex PCR; TCRdb holds only in-frame clones, not every one. The table includes 130,000 or so clones, roughly 77% detected once. The sequencing sample was made of PBMCs. Receptors originate from a middle-aged man in good health and CMV-seronegative. Each CDR3 is given with its conserved first and last residue. D genes are given only for firm matches. Size is stated for part of the rows, as once, few or many counts, or as a class when the clone is expanded.

V gene	clone size	D gene	J gene	CDR3 protein	CDR3 DNA
TRBV2	.	TRBD1	TRBJ2-7	CASRFITGVVQYF	TGTGCCAGCCGATTTATAACAGGGGTTGTGCAGTACTTC
TRBV7-9	.	.	TRBJ2-1	CSSRGALNSYNEQFF	TGTTCCAGCAGGGGGGCCCTCAACTCCTACAATGAGCAGTTCTTC
TRBV7-9	.	.	TRBJ1-2	CASSPRDYPDYGYTF	TGTGCCAGCAGCCCCCGGGATTACCCCGACTATGGCTACACCTTC
TRBV29-1	.	.	TRBJ2-5	CSALDSGRLETQYF	TGCAGCGCCCTGGACTCGGGTCGACTTGAGACCCAGTACTTC
TRBV5-1	.	.	TRBJ2-5	CASSLSGVLEETQYF	TGCGCCAGCAGCCTCTCCGGGGTCCTTGAAGAGACCCAGTACTTC
TRBV6-1	once	TRBD1	TRBJ1-2	CASSVQGAPCGYTF	TGTGCCAGCAGTGTACAGGGGGCGCCGTGTGGCTACACCTTC
TRBV27	.	TRBD2	TRBJ2-5	CASSFLRGGGGKETQYF	TGTGCCAGCAGTTTCCTGAGGGGCGGGGGGGGAAAAGAGACCCAGTACTTC
TRBV7-3	.	TRBD1	TRBJ2-3	CASSDGQGSPQYF	TGTGCCAGCAGCGATGGACAGGGTTCACCGCAGTATTTT
TRBV30	.	.	TRBJ1-1	CAWSVGGTEAFF	TGTGCCTGGAGTGTGGGGGGCACTGAAGCTTTCTTT
TRBV5-8	.	TRBD2	TRBJ2-1	CASRGVGGGTYNEQFF	TGTGCCAGCAGGGGAGTCGGGGGGGGGACCTACAATGAGCAGTTCTTC
TRBV7-2	.	.	TRBJ1-6	CASSPGGAYSPLHF	TGTGCCAGCAGCCCGGGGGGCGCTTATTCACCCCTCCACTTT
TRBV7-9	.	.	TRBJ2-1	CSSSFEGNEQFF	TGTTCCAGCAGCTTTGAGGGCAATGAGCAGTTCTTC
TRBV7-7	.	TRBD2	TRBJ2-1	CASSFSSGGTGEQFF	TGTGCCAGCAGCTTTTCTAGCGGGGGGACCGGTGAGCAGTTCTTC
TRBV18	.	TRBD1	TRBJ2-7	CASSRGQGNGEQYF	TGTGCCAGCTCCCGGGGACAGGGGAATGGCGAGCAGTACTTC
TRBV12-1	.	.	TRBJ2-2	CASSFDWSPTGELFF	TGTGCCAGCAGCTTTGACTGGTCCCCCACCGGGGAGCTGTTTTTT
TRBV7-9	.	.	TRBJ2-2	CASTSPKIFGANTGELFF	TGTGCCAGCACCAGCCCTAAGATATTCGGAGCGAACACCGGGGAGCTGTTTTTT
TRBV9	.	TRBD2	TRBJ2-2	CASSGPGLAGAANIGELFF	TGTGCCAGCAGCGGCCCGGGACTAGCGGGGGCAGCGAACATCGGGGAGCTGTTTTTT
TRBV4-2	.	TRBD1	TRBJ2-7	CASSRRTGEYEQYF	TGTGCCAGCAGCCGCCGGACAGGGGAGTACGAGCAGTACTTC
TRBV7-6	.	TRBD1	TRBJ2-5	CASSPETGTLQETQYF	TGTGCCAGCAGCCCAGAGACAGGGACCCTACAAGAGACCCAGTACTTC
TRBV7-7	.	TRBD1	TRBJ2-7	CASSAGQGAREQYF	TGTGCCAGCAGCGCGGGACAGGGGGCTCGCGAGCAGTACTTC
TRBV7-3	.	TRBD1	TRBJ2-7	CASSLLQGAEQYF	TGTGCCAGCAGCTTATTACAGGGGGCCGAGCAGTACTTC
TRBV6-5	few	.	TRBJ2-3	CASTYAGAGTQYF	TGTGCCAGCACCTACGCCGGGGCGGGGACGCAGTATTTT
TRBV6-6	once	.	TRBJ2-1	CASTNVGLTYNEQFF	TGTGCCAGCACCAACGTGGGCCTCACCTACAATGAGCAGTTCTTC
TRBV7-8	.	.	TRBJ1-1	CASSRQENTEAFF	TGTGCCAGCAGTCGACAGGAAAACACTGAAGCTTTCTTT
TRBV7-3	.	.	TRBJ2-3	CASSLGIAFTDTQYF	TGTGCCAGCAGCTTAGGGATAGCGTTCACAGATACGCAGTATTTT
TRBV18	once	TRBD1	TRBJ1-2	CASSRGDRAMDYGYTF	TGTGCCAGCTCGCGGGGTGACAGGGCTATGGACTATGGCTACACCTTC
TRBV5-6	.	.	TRBJ2-3	CASSFSGDTQYF	TGTGCCAGCAGCTTTTCCGGAGATACGCAGTATTTT
TRBV2	.	.	TRBJ2-2	CASSEQNTGELFF	TGTGCCAGCAGTGAACAGAACACCGGGGAGCTGTTTTTT
TRBV7-2	.	.	TRBJ1-5	CASSPEEGANQPQHF	TGTGCCAGCAGCCCAGAAGAAGGGGCGAATCAGCCCCAGCATTTT
TRBV27	.	.	TRBJ1-2	CASSFLGRGDYGYTF	TGTGCCAGCAGTTTTCTCGGTCGGGGGGACTATGGCTACACCTTC
TRBV5-1	.	TRBD2	TRBJ2-2	CASSRGLSNTGELFF	TGCGCCAGCAGCAGGGGACTATCGAACACCGGGGAGCTGTTTTTT
TRBV19	.	TRBD2	TRBJ2-2	CASSPRVARGGIATGELFF	TGTGCCAGTAGTCCCCGAGTAGCGCGGGGGGGCATTGCCACCGGGGAGCTGTTTTTT
TRBV15	.	.	TRBJ1-5	CATSRGQVYSNQPQHF	TGTGCCACCAGCAGAGGACAGGTTTATAGCAATCAGCCCCAGCATTTT
TRBV6-5	.	.	TRBJ1-3	CASSYSDKSSGNTIYF	TGTGCCAGCAGTTACTCGGACAAAAGCTCTGGAAACACCATATATTTT
TRBV19	.	TRBD1	TRBJ1-5	CASSPSHGTGNQPQHF	TGTGCCAGTAGTCCCAGTCACGGGACAGGGAATCAGCCCCAGCATTTT
TRBV30	.	.	TRBJ2-7	CAWSVQGEQYF	TGTGCCTGGAGTGTTCAGGGTGAGCAGTACTTC
TRBV7-2	.	.	TRBJ2-7	CASSFLRDFSYEQYF	TGTGCCAGCAGCTTTCTCCGGGATTTCAGCTACGAGCAGTACTTC
TRBV7-2	.	TRBD2	TRBJ2-5	CASSLRGPRGAGAQETQYF	TGTGCCAGCAGCCTACGGGGGCCAAGAGGAGCGGGGGCCCAAGAGACCCAGTACTTC
TRBV2	.	TRBD1	TRBJ1-5	CASRDRLRTNQPQHF	TGCGCCAGCAGGGACAGGTTGAGGACGAATCAGCCCCAGCATTTT
TRBV6-1	.	.	TRBJ2-2	CASSAQGSHGELFF	TGTGCCAGCAGTGCCCAGGGGTCCCACGGGGAGCTGTTTTTT
TRBV19	.	.	TRBJ1-6	CASSVGLLSYNSPLHF	TGTGCCAGTAGTGTCGGACTACTCTCCTATAATTCACCCCTCCACTTT
TRBV5-8	.	.	TRBJ1-1	CASSLDQGKSTEAFF	TGTGCCAGCAGCTTGGACCAGGGCAAGAGCACTGAAGCTTTCTTT
TRBV7-9	.	.	TRBJ2-7	CASSPRTAYEQYF	TGTGCCAGCAGCCCCCGGACAGCTTACGAGCAGTACTTC
TRBV29-1	.	TRBD1	TRBJ2-3	CSALGTAGTDTQYF	TGCAGCGCCCTAGGGACAGCCGGCACAGATACGCAGTATTTT
TRBV5-1	few	.	TRBJ1-4	CASSPAGRDNEKLFF	TGCGCCAGCAGCCCTGCGGGGAGAGATAATGAAAAACTGTTTTTT
TRBV9	.	TRBD2	TRBJ2-1	CASSDLSGGDYNEQFF	TGTGCCAGCAGTGACCTTAGCGGGGGGGACTACAATGAGCAGTTCTTC
TRBV27	.	.	TRBJ2-3	CASSLNRDTDTQYF	TGTGCCAGCAGTTTAAACAGGGACACAGATACGCAGTATTTT
TRBV6-1	.	TRBD1	TRBJ1-1	CASSERTGARNRRTEAFF	TGTGCCAGCAGTGAACGAACAGGGGCGAGGAACCGGAGGACTGAAGCTTTCTTT
TRBV9	.	TRBD1	TRBJ2-1	CASSATGYNEQFF	TGTGCCAGCAGCGCGACAGGGTACAATGAGCAGTTCTTC
TRBV5-1	.	.	TRBJ2-3	CASSLTTTSTDTQYF	TGCGCCAGCAGCTTGACGACGACTAGCACAGATACGCAGTATTTT
TRBV5-1	.	.	TRBJ1-2	CASSFGQGYGYTF	TGCGCCAGCAGCTTTGGGCAGGGCTATGGCTACACCTTC
TRBV7-8	.	.	TRBJ2-7	CASSLDGRDYYMEQYF	TGTGCCAGCAGCCTGGACGGTCGGGATTACTATATGGAGCAGTACTTC
TRBV28	.	TRBD1	TRBJ2-7	CASSLSTGQGWDYEQYF	TGTGCCAGCAGTCTTTCAACGGGACAGGGTTGGGACTACGAGCAGTACTTC
TRBV6-5	.	TRBD2	TRBJ2-1	CAITSGGFYNEQFF	TGTGCCATTACTAGCGGGGGCTTTTACAATGAGCAGTTCTTC
TRBV4-3	.	TRBD1	TRBJ2-6	CASSQDEGAGANVLTF	TGCGCCAGCAGCCAAGACGAGGGGGCCGGGGCCAACGTCCTGACTTTC
TRBV10-3	.	TRBD1	TRBJ2-2	CAISDWDRNTGELFF	TGTGCCATCAGTGATTGGGACAGAAACACCGGGGAGCTGTTTTTT
TRBV5-1	.	TRBD2	TRBJ2-5	CASSTGTSGEETQYF	TGCGCCAGCAGCACTGGGACTAGCGGGGAAGAGACCCAGTACTTC